This T cell receptor beta chain derives from a study of T-cell reconstitution after alpha-beta-depleted transplantation in children. J was trimmed by 8 bases and V by 6 bases; bases with no gene match: 11. CDR1 is SEHNR and CDR2 is FQNEAQ in the germline V gene (reference sequence). The CDR3 runs to 14 residues. It was with unique molecular identifiers that the TCRbeta library was prepared. TCRdb redid the calling of the PCR reads with MiXCR, one entry per CDR3 protein. The sample has about 130,000 distinct CDR3 sequences, 8.5% to 10% seen once. Findings and caveats of the study: For some patients, TCRbeta diversity was high at day 60 because of recipient T cells and thymic progenitors that survived. Expanded graft clones numbering several hundred reportedly gave rise to alpha-beta T cells about two months after transplant. A year had passed since transplant, and T-cell counts and diversity by then came mostly from newly produced T cells.

This clonotype was counted only a few times. Its antigen is unknown. Sequenced material: PBMCs, mostly from graft donor cells, taken 180 days after TCRalphabeta/CD19-depleted stem cell transplant. The chain combines TRBV7-9 with TRBJ1-2, with 8 bases fitting TRBD1. The sequence was obtained from a girl under three years old who had a stem cell transplant for combined immunodeficiency, so the T cells may come from the graft donor. CDR3 in DNA: TGTGCCAGCAGTCCGGGACAGGTCTTTGAAGGCTACACCTTC. Protein product: CASSPGQVFEGYTF.